This TCR beta chain was identified in a study of cytomegalovirus exposure and HLA in healthy donors. The PCR ran on 60 Vbeta and 13 Jbeta primers. TCRdb's copy holds only in-frame clones and misses some; the assay was immunoSEQ multiplex PCR. The top ten clones hold 20% to 25% of a sample with about 110,000 clones, approximately 78% of them seen once. Regarding this clone: The antigen remains unidentified.

The ends were cut back, 1 base at V and 1 base at J, with 11 bases in the middle. CDR3 length: 16 residues. The V gene's germline CDR1 is SGHRS and CDR2 YFSETQ. Study findings and constraints: The likely explanation for a cluster of highly shared sequence variants was sequencing artifact.

The TCR originated in a man aged 25 to 40 in good health and CMV-seropositive. The chain is built from TRBV5-1 and TRBJ2-2; TRBD1 is a possible D gene (6 bases). Sequencing was carried out using PBMCs. The CDR3 here is CASSLSTTGNTGELFF. The DNA of the CDR3 is TGCGCCAGCAGCTTGTCCACGACAGGGAACACCGGGGAGCTGTTTTTT.